The entry below gives a single T cell receptor (beta chain) sequence along with its context. These data belong to a study of PD-1 blockade in classical Hodgkin lymphoma. Libraries were prepared by immunoSEQ multiplex PCR; TCRdb keeps only in-frame clonotypes and omits some of them. The table shows more than 25,000 clones, with 75% to 90% occurring only once. From germline, CDR1 is LNHNV and CDR2 YYDKDF (reference sequence). With 5 bases removed from V and 3 bases from J, the gap between germline ends came to 14 bases. The CDR3 consists of 16 residues. Regarding time point: cycle 4 day 1 (C4D1), after 6 weeks of nivolumab. Each of the patients experienced relapse following autologous stem cell transplantation, and their brentuximab vedotin exposure differed. Purified CD4+ T cells were obtained from thawed PBMCs through magnetic negative selection.

The J gene is TRBJ2-6, the V gene TRBV15; tentative D call: TRBD2 (7 bases). The starting material was CD4+ T cells from blood, obtained before the fourth cycle of nivolumab. This sequence originates from a human donor with classical Hodgkin lymphoma. CDR3 nucleotides: TGTGCCACCAGCCCCGGGGGGCTAAATGGGGCCAACGTCCTGACTTTC. Its protein product is CATSPGGLNGANVLTF.